The next 27 T cell receptor beta chains were all read from a single sample in a study of human T cells and chemical hapten exposure. From the RACE reads, TCRdb called clonotypes with MiXCR, one entry per CDR3 protein. The sample records 80,000 to 100,000 distinct CDR3 sequences, 25% to 35% being singletons. Time point of the sample: patch test 3, about 24 weeks after DPC sensitization. The treatment denotes: therapeutic diphenylcyclopropenone sensitization with weekly scalp DPC. Here the sequenced sample was whole blood, taken in connection with sensitization to the hapten diphenylcyclopropenone (DPC). The source of these receptors is a middle-aged man with alopecia areata. Some clones in this sample may be carry-over from other donors' samples.

This clonotype was seen only a few times. The chain recombines TRBV9 with TRBJ2-1; D gene unclear. The germline gives CDR1 SGDLS, CDR2 YYNGEE. Trimming cost V 3 bases and J 0 bases, with 16 bases left between them. CDR3 length: 17 residues. DNA of the CDR3: TGTGCCAGCAGCGCGTCCTCTGTTCCTAGCTCCTACAATGAGCAGTTCTTC. This translates into CASSASSVPSSYNEQFF.

This clonotype came up a few times. This sequence joins TRBV6-2 or TRBV6-3 and TRBJ2-3; D uncertain. Germline V gene data show CDR1 as MNHEY and CDR2 as SVGEGT. The CDR3 is made up of 15 amino acids. V dropped 8 bases and J dropped 4 bases, with 19 bases sitting between them. CDR3 nucleotides: TGTGCCAGCTCCGCCGACCTGCAGCCGCCAGATACGCAGTATTTT. It yields the protein CASSADLQPPDTQYF.

This clonotype was counted a few times. The chain joins TRBV2 to TRBJ1-6; a weak D match, TRBD1 (5 bases). Trimming pared 6 bases from V and 10 bases from J, leaving 10 bases between. Looked up from germline, CDR1 is SNHLY and CDR2 is FYNNEI. This CDR3 is built from 12 residues. This CDR3 is CASRAGGSPLHF. The DNA of the CDR3 is TGTGCCAGCAGGGCCGGGGGGTCACCCCTCCACTTT.

This clonotype was detected a few times. The chain combines TRBV6-4 with TRBJ2-2, with TRBD1 identical over 10 bases. The germline gives CDR1 MRHNA, CDR2 SNTAGT. V was clipped by 3 bases and J by 3 bases; unmatched bases: 1. This CDR3 spans 15 amino acids. Here the CDR3 reads CASSDGTGDTGELFF. Here the CDR3 DNA reads TGTGCCAGCAGTGATGGGACAGGGGACACCGGGGAGCTGTTTTTT.

V gene TRBV12-3 or TRBV12-4 combines with J gene TRBJ1-5; D call uncertain. There are 13 residues in the CDR3. Trimming shortened V by 7 bases and J by 0 bases, and 7 bases separated the two germline ends. The CDR3 region is CASTNYSNQPQHF. CDR3 nucleotide sequence: TGTGCCAGCACCAACTATAGCAATCAGCCCCAGCATTTT.

This clonotype was detected a few times. The chain carries TRBV7-9 and TRBJ2-6; D gene ambiguous. The germline V gene encodes CDR1 SEHNR and CDR2 FQNEAQ (reference sequence). This CDR3 has 16 residues. With 1 base removed from V and 0 bases from J, the gap between germline ends came to 7 bases. In nucleotides, the CDR3 is TGTGCCAGCAGCTTAGATGTTTTCTCTGGGGCCAACGTCCTGACTTTC. It yields the protein CASSLDVFSGANVLTF.

This clonotype was seen ten or more times. The chain is built from TRBV9 and TRBJ2-3; D gene uncertain. This CDR3 has 14 residues. Per the germline V gene, CDR1 is SGDLS and CDR2 is YYNGEE. V lost 4 bases to trimming and J lost 2 bases, with 11 bases between them. CDR3 region: CASSPRLDTDTQYF. Here the CDR3 DNA reads TGTGCCAGCAGCCCCCGACTTGACACAGATACGCAGTATTTT.

This clonotype was seen more than once but under ten times. This chain links TRBV12-3 or TRBV12-4 with TRBJ1-4; no reliable D call. The germline V and J ends were trimmed by 2 bases and 8 bases, with 3 bases remaining between them. The CDR3 contains 11 residues. For the CDR3, the DNA is TGTGCCAGCAGTTTAAGGGAAAAACTGTTTTTT. It specifies CASSLREKLFF.

This rearrangement joins TRBV27 to TRBJ2-2; 8 bases agree with TRBD2. V dropped 3 bases and J dropped 1; count of bases not matched to a gene: 10. This CDR3 has 18 amino acids. Germline assignment: CDR1 MNHEY and CDR2 SMNVEV (reference sequence). CDR3 region: CASSLDLGGLGNTGELFF. CDR3 DNA: TGTGCCAGCAGTTTGGACTTGGGGGGACTAGGGAACACCGGGGAGCTGTTTTTT.

This clonotype was observed a single time. The rearrangement joins TRBV25-1 to TRBJ2-2; TRBD2 matches at 11 bases. The V gene end was trimmed by 5 bases and the J gene end by 1 base; junction bases not matched to a gene: 3. The germline gives CDR1 MGHDK, CDR2 SYGVNS. The length of the CDR3 is 16 residues. The CDR3: CASSKTSGMNTGELFF. CDR3 nucleotides: TGTGCCAGCAGTAAGACTAGCGGGATGAACACCGGGGAGCTGTTTTTT.

The V and J genes are TRBV27 and TRBJ2-7; 11 bases are shared with TRBD2. Germline trimming cut 6 bases from V and 6 bases from J; bases unmatched to any gene: 10. Looked up from germline, CDR1 is MNHEY and CDR2 is SMNVEV (reference sequence). CDR3 length equals 15 residues. The chain's CDR3 is CASSSGTSGAREQYF. The DNA of the CDR3 is TGTGCCAGCAGCTCCGGGACTAGCGGAGCCCGCGAGCAGTACTTC.

The chain recombines TRBV7-8 with TRBJ2-4; weak D call: TRBD1 (6 bases). The CDR3 extends over 15 amino acids. V lost 2 bases and J 7 bases, leaving 15 bases between the germline ends. Germline V gives CDR1 SGHVS, CDR2 FQNEAQ. The CDR3 loop is CASSLSGRGGNIQYF. In DNA form, the CDR3 reads TGTGCCAGCAGCTTATCGGGCAGGGGCGGCAACATTCAGTACTTC.

Only a few counts were recorded for this clonotype. The V and J genes are TRBV25-1 and TRBJ2-2; a possible D gene is TRBD2 (6 bases). The CDR3 loop spans 14 amino acids. Per germline, CDR1 MGHDK and CDR2 SYGVNS. Trimming took off 4 bases at V and 5 bases at J, with 11 bases between the two ends. DNA for the CDR3: TGTGCCAGCAGTGCCCAGGGAGGTACCGGGGAGCTGTTTTTT. Protein product: CASSAQGGTGELFF.

The chain is built from TRBV28 and TRBJ2-1, with 15 bases identical to TRBD2. In germline, CDR1 is MDHEN, CDR2 SYDVKM. J lost 15 bases, V lost 6 bases, and 6 bases had no gene match. The CDR3 length is 13 residues. In DNA, the CDR3 is TGTGCCAGCAGCATAACGGGACTAGCGGGAGGGTTCTTC. Its translation: CASSITGLAGGFF. Using reference TRBV28 and TRBJ2-1 for the parts outside the CDR3, the full variable domain is DVKVTQSSRYLVKRTGEKVFLECVQDMDHENMFWYRQDPGLGLRLIYFSYDVKMKEKGDIPEGYSVSREKKERFSLILESASTNQTSMYLCASSITGLAGGFFGPGTRLTVL.

The sample holds a few counts of this clonotype. The chain has TRBV12-3 or TRBV12-4 and TRBJ2-7, with no clear D. V was shortened by 2 bases and J by 3 bases, with 8 bases between the two germline ends. CDR3 size: 13 residues. In nucleotides, the CDR3 is TGTGCCAGCAGTTTAAATGCAGACTACGAGCAGTACTTC. It yields the protein CASSLNADYEQYF.

This clonotype was found a few times. This chain uses TRBV5-6 with TRBJ2-1, with 11 bases that match TRBD2. CDR1 is SGHDT, CDR2 YYEEEE, per germline. Trimming cost V 4 bases and J 13 bases; bases outside gene matches: 4. The CDR3 loop spans 12 amino acids. The CDR3 loop reads CASSLTSGDQFF. CDR3 bases: TGTGCCAGCAGCCTGACTAGCGGGGACCAGTTCTTC.

This clonotype was seen a few times. The CDR3 nucleotides are TGTGCCAGCAGTTTCTCTGGGATTCAGCCCCAGCATTTT. This encodes CASSFSGIQPQHF. The V call is TRBV12-3 or TRBV12-4, the J call TRBJ1-5; D call uncertain. The V end was cut by 3 bases, the J end by 6 bases, with 9 bases between. CDR3 length equals 13 residues.

This clonotype has more than one count but fewer than ten. The chain is built from TRBV24-1 and TRBJ2-2; TRBD1 matches 9 bases. Looked up from germline, CDR1 is KGHDR and CDR2 is SFDVKD. The V gene end was trimmed by 4 bases and the J gene end by 4 bases; junction bases not matched to a gene: 3. CDR3 length: 15 residues. The CDR3 DNA is TGTGCCACCAGTGAAACGGACAGGGGCACCGGGGAGCTGTTTTTT. Amino acids: CATSETDRGTGELFF.

This clonotype was observed a few times. The gene calls are TRBV20-1 and TRBJ1-5, with 8 bases lining up with TRBD1. Unmatched junction bases numbered 3, after V lost 5 bases and J lost 3 bases. CDR3 size: 13 residues. The germline V gene has CDR1 DFQATT and CDR2 SNEGSKA (reference sequence). CDR3 bases: TGCAGTGCTGGGACAGGAACCAATCAGCCCCAGCATTTT. It yields the protein CSAGTGTNQPQHF.

V usage is TRBV24-1 and J usage is TRBJ2-1; 10 bases match TRBD2. Germline CDR1 is KGHDR and CDR2 is SFDVKD. V lost 2 bases to trimming and J lost 9 bases; unmatched junction nucleotides: 6. This CDR3 is 15 amino acids long. CDR3 sequence (DNA): TGTGCCACCAGTGATTCCCCTAGCGGGAGTCGTGAGCAGTTCTTC. It codes for CATSDSPSGSREQFF.

This clonotype was found a few times. The chain combines TRBV15 with TRBJ2-3; 8 bases line up with TRBD1. The CDR3 is made up of 13 amino acids. The germline gives CDR1 LNHNV, CDR2 YYDKDF (reference sequence). Trimming at V came to 4 bases and at J to 4 bases, leaving 1 base not matched to a gene. CDR3 protein: CATSKTGADTQYF. CDR3 DNA: TGTGCCACCAGCAAGACAGGGGCAGATACGCAGTATTTT. Together with reference TRBV15 and TRBJ2-3, the CDR3 gives the full variable domain: DAMVIQNPRYQVTQFGKPVTLSCSQTLNHNVMYWYQQKSSQAPKLLFHYYDKDFNNEADTPDNFQSRRPNTSFCFLDIRSPGLGDTAMYLCATSKTGADTQYFGPGTRLTVL.

The table lists this clonotype with a few counts. The chain couples TRBV7-6 to TRBJ2-4; 7 nucleotides agree with TRBD1. The CDR3 is 12 amino acids. With 5 bases clipped from V and 6 bases from J, the junction kept 1 base outside the gene matches. Germline V gives CDR1 SGHVS, CDR2 FNYEAQ. The CDR3 reads CASSGTANIQYF. In nucleotides, the CDR3 is TGTGCCAGCAGCGGGACAGCAAACATTCAGTACTTC.

This clonotype was seen a few times. The chain has TRBV29-1 and TRBJ2-7; D might be TRBD2 (6 bases). Germline V CDR1 and CDR2: SQVTM, ANQGSEA. The CDR3 consists of 13 residues. The V and J ends lost 4 bases and 3 bases respectively, with 13 bases between them. DNA of the CDR3: TGCAGCGTTGGGCAGGTCGGGAGCTACGAGCAGTACTTC. Amino acid sequence: CSVGQVGSYEQYF.

The sample holds many counts of this clonotype. The rearrangement uses TRBV15 and TRBJ2-5, with a tentative D call TRBD1 (5 bases). This CDR3 has 16 residues. The germline gives CDR1 LNHNV, CDR2 YYDKDF (reference sequence). V was trimmed by 1 base and J by 3 bases, leaving 15 bases between them. The CDR3: CATSRGKGDGKETQYF. As DNA, the CDR3 is TGTGCCACCAGCAGAGGGAAAGGGGATGGTAAAGAGACCCAGTACTTC.

This sequence joins TRBV28 and TRBJ2-5; D is ambiguous. Trimming stripped 4 bases from V and 1 base from J, with 10 bases between. In germline, CDR1 is MDHEN, CDR2 SYDVKM. The CDR3 covers 14 residues. For the CDR3, the DNA is TGTGCCAGCAGTTCCCCCACCGTCCAAGAGACCCAGTACTTC. Encoded protein: CASSSPTVQETQYF.

The CDR3, as DNA: TGTGCCAGCAGGGGGGCAGATACGCAGTATTTT. The encoded protein is CASRGADTQYF. The chain combines TRBV6-5 with TRBJ2-3; D may match TRBD1 or TRBD2 (5 bases each). There are 11 residues in the CDR3. CDR1 is MNHEY, CDR2 SVGAGI, per germline. Trimming took off 6 bases at V and 4 bases at J, with 5 bases between the two ends.

This clonotype appeared a few times. The rearrangement links TRBV29-1 to TRBJ2-7; TRBD1 agrees at 8 bases. After removal of 7 bases from V and 6 bases from J, the junction contained 8 bases not matched to a gene. There are 12 residues in the CDR3. CDR1 and CDR2 (germline): SQVTM, ANQGSEA. The DNA for the CDR3 is TGCAGCGCAAGGACAGGGTATGGCGAGCAGTACTTC. This translates into CSARTGYGEQYF.